This T cell receptor beta chain originates from a study of a mutant IDH1 vaccine in newly diagnosed glioma. On the study more broadly: V12 fell at week 35 and V13, the study end, at week 47.

Study results and caveats: Patients showed vaccine-induced immune responses at a rate of 90% to 95%.

This sample's time point: week 35, safety follow-up. Every single dose of the vaccine, 300 ug of mutant IDH1 20-mer peptide, came with topical imiquimod. A word on this clone: Its antigen is still unknown.

CDR3 length equals 13 residues. The V gene lost 7 bases and the J gene lost 5 bases, with 12 bases spanning the gap. The germline CDR1 and CDR2 sequences are SGHTA and FQGNSA. The table came from immunoSEQ multiplex PCR; TCRdb's copy has only in-frame clones and leaves some out. The table has about 44,000 clones, 81% seen once; the top ten hold approximately 4.7%. This clonotype was sampled from a woman in her thirties or forties with glioma. Some clones in this sample may be carry-over from other donors' samples. Here the sequenced sample was PBMCs, taken from a glioma patient whose treatment included an IDH1 peptide vaccine. The chain has TRBV7-2 and TRBJ1-3; D is undetermined. The CDR3, as DNA: TGTGCCAGCACCGACGGAACCCGAAACACCATATATTTT. Its protein product is CASTDGTRNTIYF.